This T cell receptor beta chain derives from a study of response to subunit inactivated influenza vaccine. In regard to this clonotype: The antigen remains undetermined.

Whole-study findings and limits: A suggestion made by the authors is that each seasonal influenza vaccination recruits few new T cells.

Trimming took 6 bases from V and 7 from J, leaving 25 bases between them. The CDR3 loop spans 16 amino acids. In TCRdb, the RT-PCR reads were re-called with MiXCR into one record per CDR3 protein. The table lists about 500,000 distinct CDR3 sequences, 10% to 15% of them singletons, with around 13% in the top ten. This chain links TRBV12-3 or TRBV12-4 with TRBJ2-7; D gene ambiguous. This sequence was found in a man between 50 and 59 years old who received an inactivated influenza vaccine. Sequencing used PBMCs from blood, obtained about 40 days after vaccination. The CDR3 sequence is CASSPAGGRLTGEQYF. The CDR3 DNA reads TGTGCCAGCAGCCCCGCTGGTGGCAGACTGACCGGGGAGCAGTACTTC.